This TCR beta chain stems from a study of OX40 agonist ivuxolimab in advanced cancers. Study context: Across the patients, intravenous ivuxolimab was delivered every 2 weeks at 0.01 to 10 mg/kg.

TCRdb keeps only in-frame clones here, not all; method: immunoSEQ multiplex PCR. Among approximately 79,000 clones listed, approximately 92% were seen once. Findings of the study overall: Clonal expansion in partial responders at 0.1-3.0 mg/kg ranked among the lowest. Relative to CD4+, CD8+ T cells held more expanded clones on average.

As regards this clone: No antigen is known for it.

This clonotype was obtained from an adult with an advanced solid tumor such as melanoma, head and neck, liver or kidney cancer. This sample comprised CD4+ or CD8+ T cells sorted from blood, obtained in a trial of the OX40 agonist ivuxolimab.

The CDR3 DNA follows: TGTGCCAGTAGTATTACCGGGGAGCTGTTTTTT. Protein sequence: CASSITGELFF. The chain couples TRBV19 to TRBJ2-2, with unresolved D. There are 11 residues in the CDR3. Germline loops: CDR1 LNHDA, CDR2 SQIVND (reference sequence). Between the trimmed V and J ends, which lost 3 bases and 5 bases, there was a span of 1 base.